This T cell receptor beta chain is from a study of T cell changes during pregnancy in multiple sclerosis (dated by TCRdb to about 2019). The study in broad terms: The study looked at changes in the T cell repertoire across pregnancy in women with multiple sclerosis.

The library was obtained by the immunoSEQ multiplex PCR assay. TCRdb limited this immuneACCESS table to in-frame rearrangements with V and J called. A share of clones is missing; checked studies link under half to unresolved V genes, and the rest is unexplained. This sample lists over 35,000 clones; around 91% were detected once. Of the sample, 0.47% falls within the top ten clones. CDR1 is given as LGHNA and CDR2 as YNFKEQ, both from the germline V gene. The CDR3 holds 15 amino acids from the cysteine to the phenylalanine. Only the CDR3 DNA is retained, 45 bases long and in frame from the first base. The junction shows trimming of 3 bases on V and 2 bases on J, and the gene matches do not reach 4 bases of it. Remarks on this clone: The target of this receptor is not known. Within one base of it there is no much larger clone, and no base qualities were kept.

The specimen was CD4+ T cells from peripheral blood mononuclear cells, collected in the second trimester of pregnancy. This sequence uses TRBV4-2 and TRBJ1-5; 7 central nucleotides agree with TRBD1. The receptor comes from a female donor in good health, enrolled as a control in a pregnancy study. The CDR3 loop reads CASSQAGTGNQPQHF. The nucleotide sequence is TGTGCCAGCAGCCAGGCCGGGACAGGCAATCAGCCCCAGCATTTT.